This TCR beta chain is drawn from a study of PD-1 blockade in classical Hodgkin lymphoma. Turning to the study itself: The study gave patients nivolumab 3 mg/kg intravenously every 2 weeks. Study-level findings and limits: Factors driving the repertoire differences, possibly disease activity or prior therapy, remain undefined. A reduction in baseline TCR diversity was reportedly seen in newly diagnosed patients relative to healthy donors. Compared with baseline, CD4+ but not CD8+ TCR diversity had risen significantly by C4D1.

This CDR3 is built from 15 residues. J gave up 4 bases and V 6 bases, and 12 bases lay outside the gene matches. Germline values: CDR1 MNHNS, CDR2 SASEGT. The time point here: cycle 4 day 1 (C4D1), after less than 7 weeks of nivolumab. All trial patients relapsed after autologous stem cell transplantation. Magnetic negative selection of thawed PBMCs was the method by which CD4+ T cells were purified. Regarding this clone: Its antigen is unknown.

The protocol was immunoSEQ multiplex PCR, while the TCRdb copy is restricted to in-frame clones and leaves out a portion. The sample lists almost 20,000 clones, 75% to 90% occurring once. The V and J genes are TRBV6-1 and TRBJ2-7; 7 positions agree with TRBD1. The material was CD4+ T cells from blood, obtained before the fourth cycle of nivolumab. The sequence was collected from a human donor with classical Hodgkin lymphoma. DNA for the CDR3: TGTGCCAGCAGACCCAGGGGGAAAAGTTTATACGAGCAGTACTTC. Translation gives CASRPRGKSLYEQYF.